This is a list of T cell receptor beta chains from one sample in a study of human T cells and chemical hapten exposure. MiXCR was run by TCRdb on the RACE reads, yielding one entry per CDR3 protein. The sample carries tens of thousands of distinct CDR3 sequences, roughly 7.6% recorded once. Material: whole blood, obtained in connection with sensitization to the hapten diphenylcyclopropenone (DPC). These receptors originate from a woman under 40 with alopecia areata. Some clones in this sample may be carry-over from other donors' samples. The CDR3 runs from the conserved cysteine through the conserved F or W. D genes are given only for firm matches. Clone sizes are given selectively: once, few, many, or a class where the clone is expanded.

J gene: TRBJ1-1
clone size: -
D gene: TRBD1
V gene: TRBV2
CDR3 protein: CASSQGAMNTEAFF
CDR3 DNA: TGTGCCAGCAGCCAGGGGGCAATGAACACTGAAGCTTTCTTT

J gene: TRBJ2-1
clone size: many
D gene: -
V gene: TRBV29-1
CDR3 protein: CSVNLGSYNEQFF
CDR3 DNA: TGCAGCGTTAACTTGGGGAGTTACAATGAGCAGTTCTTC

J gene: TRBJ2-5
clone size: many
D gene: TRBD1
V gene: TRBV7-2
CDR3 protein: CASSHRGSVETQYF
CDR3 DNA: TGTGCCAGCAGCCACAGGGGGTCGGTAGAGACCCAGTACTTC

J gene: TRBJ1-1
clone size: many
D gene: -
V gene: TRBV7-9
CDR3 protein: CASSSPGGGEAFF
CDR3 DNA: TGTGCCAGCAGCTCTCCGGGGGGGGGCGAAGCTTTCTTT

J gene: TRBJ1-1
clone size: -
D gene: TRBD1
V gene: TRBV5-1
CDR3 protein: CASRQGAQNTEAFF
CDR3 DNA: TGCGCCAGCAGACAGGGGGCGCAGAACACTGAAGCTTTCTTT

J gene: TRBJ1-6
clone size: -
D gene: -
V gene: TRBV29-1
CDR3 protein: CSVRLQGGNSPLHF
CDR3 DNA: TGCAGCGTCCGCCTGCAAGGGGGGAATTCACCCCTCCACTTT

J gene: TRBJ1-2
clone size: few
D gene: TRBD1
V gene: TRBV12-3/TRBV12-4
CDR3 protein: CASSLTGGNYGYTF
CDR3 DNA: TGTGCCAGCAGTTTGACAGGGGGCAACTATGGCTACACCTTC

J gene: TRBJ1-3
clone size: few
D gene: -
V gene: TRBV5-1
CDR3 protein: CASSGGTGNTIYF
CDR3 DNA: TGCGCCAGCAGCGGGGGGACTGGAAACACCATATATTTT

J gene: TRBJ2-7
clone size: many
D gene: -
V gene: TRBV21-1
CDR3 protein: CASSKARVAGGCYEQYF
CDR3 DNA: TGTGCCAGCAGCAAAGCGAGGGTAGCGGGGGGCTGCTACGAGCAGTACTTC

J gene: TRBJ2-7
clone size: many
D gene: TRBD2
V gene: TRBV7-9
CDR3 protein: CASSSIGGAYEQYF
CDR3 DNA: TGTGCCAGCAGCTCCATCGGGGGGGCCTACGAGCAGTACTTC

J gene: TRBJ1-1
clone size: many
D gene: -
V gene: TRBV5-6
CDR3 protein: CASSPRWQVGIKNTEAFF
CDR3 DNA: TGTGCCAGCAGCCCTAGGTGGCAGGTGGGAATTAAGAACACTGAAGCTTTCTTT

J gene: TRBJ1-4
clone size: many
D gene: -
V gene: TRBV27
CDR3 protein: CASSPSRTTNEKLFF
CDR3 DNA: TGTGCCAGCAGTCCCTCAAGAACAACTAATGAAAAACTGTTTTTT

J gene: TRBJ1-6
clone size: few
D gene: -
V gene: TRBV27
CDR3 protein: CASSSAGSPLHF
CDR3 DNA: TGTGCCAGCAGTTCCGCAGGATCACCCCTCCACTTT

J gene: TRBJ2-3
clone size: -
D gene: -
V gene: TRBV20-1
CDR3 protein: CSARGTTQKTTDTQYF
CDR3 DNA: TGCAGTGCGAGGGGGACTACCCAAAAAACCACAGATACGCAGTATTTT

J gene: TRBJ2-3
clone size: many
D gene: TRBD1
V gene: TRBV7-8
CDR3 protein: CASSLVGQMPDTQYF
CDR3 DNA: TGTGCCAGCAGCTTAGTGGGACAGATGCCAGATACGCAGTATTTT

J gene: TRBJ1-1
clone size: -
D gene: -
V gene: TRBV6-6
CDR3 protein: CASSYTGRSSTEAFF
CDR3 DNA: TGTGCCAGCAGTTATACGGGGAGAAGTAGTACTGAAGCTTTCTTT

J gene: TRBJ1-1
clone size: -
D gene: TRBD1
V gene: TRBV4-1
CDR3 protein: CASSQAGQPSTEAFF
CDR3 DNA: TGCGCCAGCAGCCAAGCGGGACAGCCAAGCACTGAAGCTTTCTTT

J gene: TRBJ2-7
clone size: many
D gene: TRBD2
V gene: TRBV6-5
CDR3 protein: CASSPGTSLEQYF
CDR3 DNA: TGTGCCAGCAGTCCCGGGACTAGTCTGGAGCAGTACTTC

J gene: TRBJ2-7
clone size: many
D gene: TRBD1
V gene: TRBV30
CDR3 protein: CAWGDRAYEQYF
CDR3 DNA: TGTGCCTGGGGGGACAGGGCCTACGAGCAGTACTTC

J gene: TRBJ1-2
clone size: -
D gene: TRBD1
V gene: TRBV6-1
CDR3 protein: CASSEPGGYYGYTF
CDR3 DNA: TGTGCCAGCAGTGAACCAGGGGGCTACTATGGCTACACCTTC

J gene: TRBJ1-3
clone size: many
D gene: -
V gene: TRBV12-3/TRBV12-4
CDR3 protein: CASRVGAGYGGNTIYF
CDR3 DNA: TGTGCCAGCAGGGTCGGGGCCGGGTACGGTGGAAACACCATATATTTT

J gene: TRBJ1-2
clone size: -
D gene: -
V gene: TRBV19
CDR3 protein: CASSRSSAGSVTGYTF
CDR3 DNA: TGTGCCAGTAGTCGCTCCTCTGCAGGGAGCGTGACTGGCTACACCTTC

J gene: TRBJ2-7
clone size: many
D gene: -
V gene: TRBV12-3/TRBV12-4
CDR3 protein: CASSTQGRDEQYF
CDR3 DNA: TGTGCCAGCAGCACCCAGGGCCGGGACGAGCAGTACTTC

J gene: TRBJ1-6
clone size: few
D gene: TRBD1
V gene: TRBV30
CDR3 protein: CAWATGDHNSPLHF
CDR3 DNA: TGTGCCTGGGCGACAGGGGATCATAATTCACCCCTCCACTTT

J gene: TRBJ1-3
clone size: -
D gene: TRBD1
V gene: TRBV20-1
CDR3 protein: CSASQGACISGNTIYF
CDR3 DNA: TGCAGTGCTAGCCAGGGGGCCTGTATCTCTGGAAACACCATATATTTT

J gene: TRBJ2-3
clone size: many
D gene: -
V gene: TRBV18
CDR3 protein: CASSPGYGADTQYF
CDR3 DNA: TGTGCCAGCTCACCAGGGTATGGTGCAGATACGCAGTATTTT

J gene: TRBJ2-1
clone size: -
D gene: -
V gene: TRBV6-5
CDR3 protein: CASSYSHESYNEQFF
CDR3 DNA: TGTGCCAGCAGTTACTCGCACGAGTCCTACAATGAGCAGTTCTTC

J gene: TRBJ2-3
clone size: -
D gene: -
V gene: TRBV21-1
CDR3 protein: CASSNNPQGTDTQYF
CDR3 DNA: TGTGCCAGCAGCAATAATCCCCAGGGAACAGATACGCAGTATTTT

J gene: TRBJ2-2
clone size: few
D gene: -
V gene: TRBV20-1
CDR3 protein: CSARDWGDKSGGELFF
CDR3 DNA: TGCAGTGCTAGAGATTGGGGGGACAAGTCCGGCGGGGAGCTGTTTTTT

J gene: TRBJ2-1
clone size: many
D gene: -
V gene: TRBV5-1
CDR3 protein: CASSLLDGNEQFF
CDR3 DNA: TGCGCCAGCAGCTTGTTAGATGGGAATGAGCAGTTCTTC

J gene: TRBJ2-7
clone size: few
D gene: TRBD1
V gene: TRBV12-3/TRBV12-4
CDR3 protein: CASRTGQGMFYEQYF
CDR3 DNA: TGTGCCAGCAGGACGGGACAGGGGATGTTCTACGAGCAGTACTTC

J gene: TRBJ1-4
clone size: few
D gene: -
V gene: TRBV5-1
CDR3 protein: CASTLVPSNEKLFF
CDR3 DNA: TGCGCCAGCACACTAGTCCCCTCTAATGAAAAACTGTTTTTT

J gene: TRBJ2-3
clone size: many
D gene: -
V gene: TRBV2
CDR3 protein: CASSFQVLLDTQYF
CDR3 DNA: TGTGCCAGCAGTTTCCAGGTCCTTCTAGATACGCAGTATTTT

J gene: TRBJ2-7
clone size: many
D gene: -
V gene: TRBV29-1
CDR3 protein: CSGRDIYSYEQYF
CDR3 DNA: TGCAGCGGTCGGGACATATACTCCTACGAGCAGTACTTC

J gene: TRBJ2-6
clone size: -
D gene: -
V gene: TRBV5-1
CDR3 protein: CASSFYGSGGANVLTF
CDR3 DNA: TGCGCCAGCAGCTTTTACGGGTCGGGCGGGGCCAACGTCCTGACTTTC

J gene: TRBJ2-3
clone size: -
D gene: -
V gene: TRBV12-3/TRBV12-4
CDR3 protein: CASSPLRRTDTQYF
CDR3 DNA: TGTGCCAGCAGTCCCCTGAGGCGCACAGATACGCAGTATTTT

J gene: TRBJ2-6
clone size: many
D gene: -
V gene: TRBV29-1
CDR3 protein: CSVSGTAFSGANVLTF
CDR3 DNA: TGCAGCGTGAGCGGGACAGCTTTCTCTGGGGCCAACGTCCTGACTTTC

J gene: TRBJ1-5
clone size: few
D gene: -
V gene: TRBV7-2
CDR3 protein: CASSSFGQPQHF
CDR3 DNA: TGTGCCAGCAGCTCCTTTGGTCAGCCCCAGCATTTT

J gene: TRBJ2-3
clone size: many
D gene: TRBD1
V gene: TRBV7-2
CDR3 protein: CASSLQGRGFTDTQYF
CDR3 DNA: TGTGCCAGCAGCTTACAGGGCAGGGGGTTCACAGATACGCAGTATTTT